The 19 T cell receptor beta chains below were found in one sample sequenced in a study of T cell responses to AZD1222 COVID-19 vaccine. Data came from immunoSEQ multiplex PCR; TCRdb stores just in-frame clones and leaves some out. The table has about 120,000 clones, 92% seen once. The starting material was peripheral blood, obtained on day 0 of AZD1222 vaccination. The receptors shown here come from an adult in good health.

The chain combines TRBV7-9 with TRBJ2-3, with a possible D match to TRBD1 (5 bases). This CDR3 is built from 18 residues. The ends were cut back, 4 bases at V and 4 bases at J, with 24 bases in the middle. CDR1 is SEHNR, CDR2 FQNEAQ, per germline (reference sequence). The CDR3 region is CASSSPPLRVGRADTQYF. CDR3 nucleotide sequence: TGTGCCAGCAGCTCTCCCCCCCTTCGAGTGGGGCGAGCAGATACGCAGTATTTT.

This clone has only one observation. The rearrangement joins TRBV11-2 to TRBJ2-1; 7 bases are a match to TRBD1. V lost 8 bases and J lost 4; bases outside the gene matches: 8. CDR1 is SGHAT, CDR2 FQNNGV, per germline. The CDR3 consists of 14 residues. The CDR3 here is CASGPDRLYNEQFF. DNA for the CDR3: TGTGCCAGCGGACCGGACAGGCTATACAATGAGCAGTTCTTC.

This chain links TRBV19 with TRBJ1-1, with D perhaps TRBD1 (5 bases). V was cut by 8 bases and J by 5 bases, with 18 bases left in between. This CDR3 has 14 amino acids. Germline CDR1 and CDR2: LNHDA and SQIVND (reference sequence). CDR3 in DNA: TGTGCCAGTCTCCCGGCAGGGAGAGGGACTGAAGCTTTCTTT. It yields the protein CASLPAGRGTEAFF.

The chain uses TRBV30 and TRBJ2-5, with unresolved D. The V and J ends lost 4 bases and 4 bases respectively, with 13 bases between them. Germline V gene data show CDR1 as GTSNPN and CDR2 as SVGIG (reference sequence). The CDR3 extends over 13 amino acids. CDR3 coding DNA: TGTGCCTGGATTTGGCTAGTCCGAGAGACCCAGTACTTC. It codes for CAWIWLVRETQYF.

The chain has TRBV28 and TRBJ2-7; a weak D match, TRBD2 (5 bases). V dropped 0 bases and J dropped 3 bases, with 15 bases sitting between them. The CDR3 is 16 amino acids. Germline values: CDR1 MDHEN, CDR2 SYDVKM. This chain's CDR3 is CASSLCGLVAFYEQYF. The CDR3 nucleotides read TGTGCCAGCAGTTTATGTGGGCTAGTAGCGTTCTACGAGCAGTACTTC.

On this clone: Other DNA sequences in the same sample also yield this CDR3. CDR3 loop: CASSLNSNQPQHF. The CDR3 DNA is TGTGCCAGCAGCTTGAATAGCAATCAGCCCCAGCATTTT. The chain is built from TRBV5-4 and TRBJ1-5, with D unresolved. Between the trimmed V and J ends, which lost 1 base and 0 bases, there was a span of 2 bases. CDR1 and CDR2 (germline): SGHNT, YYREEE (reference sequence). CDR3 length: 13 residues.

CDR3 nucleotide sequence: TGTGCCAGCAGCCGGGACTCACGACTTAGGAATGAGCAGTTCTTC. It is translated as CASSRDSRLRNEQFF. This rearrangement joins TRBV11-2 to TRBJ2-1; a weak D match, TRBD2 (6 bases). The CDR3 has 15 residues. The V gene's germline CDR1 is SGHAT and CDR2 FQNNGV. With 5 bases removed from V and 7 bases from J, the gap between germline ends came to 18 bases.

The rearrangement joins TRBV28 to TRBJ1-2; D unresolved. The germline V gene has CDR1 MDHEN and CDR2 SYDVKM. The CDR3 sequence is 13 residues long. Trimming cost V 9 bases and J 0 bases, with 11 bases left between them. The CDR3: CASLTDANYGYTF. The DNA of the CDR3 is TGTGCCAGTTTAACAGACGCTAACTATGGCTACACCTTC.

This clone appeared a few times. J is TRBJ1-5 and V is TRBV24-1; D unresolved. Germline CDR1 reads KGHDR; CDR2 reads SFDVKD. The CDR3 length is 13 residues. Trimming took off 2 bases at V and 0 bases at J, with 1 base between the two ends. The CDR3 DNA sequence: TGTGCCACCAGTGATTATAGCAATCAGCCCCAGCATTTT. Protein product: CATSDYSNQPQHF.

This rearrangement joins TRBV14 to TRBJ1-1, with D perhaps TRBD1 (6 bases). The CDR3 sequence is 14 residues long. Trimming took off 1 base at V and 4 bases at J, with 10 bases between the two ends. Germline values: CDR1 SGHDN, CDR2 FVKESK. CDR3 bases: TGTGCCAGCAGCCAAGTCCAGGGGACCACTGAAGCTTTCTTT. This encodes CASSQVQGTTEAFF.

The V call is TRBV18, the J call TRBJ1-3; D uncertain. Trimming took off 1 base at V and 3 bases at J, with 16 bases between the two ends. CDR3 length: 17 amino acids. CDR1 KGHSH and CDR2 LQKENI come from the germline V gene. CDR3 DNA: TGTGCCAGCTCACCACTGTCGGTGCGGCCCATTGGAAACACCATATATTTT. Its translation: CASSPLSVRPIGNTIYF.

The CDR3 is CASSPEAGLAGSSYNEQFF. DNA of the CDR3: TGTGCCAGCTCACCAGAAGCGGGACTAGCGGGGAGCTCCTACAATGAGCAGTTCTTC. The gene calls are TRBV18 and TRBJ2-1; 13 bases are shared with TRBD2. The germline CDR1 and CDR2 sequences are KGHSH and LQKENI. CDR3 length equals 19 residues. After removal of 2 bases from V and 0 bases from J, the junction contained 7 bases not matched to a gene. Based on the CDR3 plus reference TRBV18 and TRBJ2-1, the full variable domain is NAGVMQNPRHLVRRRGQEARLRCSPMKGHSHVYWYRQLPEEGLKFMVYLQKENIIDESGMPKERFSAEFPKEGPSILRIQQVVRGDSAAYFCASSPEAGLAGSSYNEQFFGPGTRLTVL.

About this clone itself: One junction end disagrees with the germline gene, perhaps due to a read error. The rearrangement uses TRBV7-7 and TRBJ2-1, with TRBD2 identical over 9 bases. CDR1 and CDR2 (germline): SSHAT, FNYEAQ (reference sequence). CDR3 size: 16 residues. This CDR3 is CASSLAAGGPHNEQFF. CDR3 sequence (DNA): TGTGCTAGCAGCTTAGCTGCGGGAGGGCCCCACAATGAGCAGTTCTTC.

The genes are TRBV2 and TRBJ1-6; perhaps TRBD1 as D (6 bases). CDR1 SNHLY and CDR2 FYNNEI come from the germline V gene. V shed 3 bases and J shed 6 bases, with 12 bases lying between them. The CDR3 runs 15 residues. CDR3 DNA sequence: TGTGCCAGCAGTGATGGGGGGGGCCCTAATTCACCCCTCCACTTT. Translated, it gives CASSDGGGPNSPLHF. The variable domain in full, with the rest retrieved from reference TRBV2 and TRBJ1-6, is EPEVTQTPSHQVTQMGQEVILRCVPISNHLYFYWYRQILGQKVEFLVSFYNNEISEKSEIFDDQFSVERPDGSNFTLKIRSTKLEDSAMYFCASSDGGGPNSPLHFGNGTRLTVT.

The table lists this clone with a count of one. V usage is TRBV19 and J usage is TRBJ1-2, with D tentatively TRBD1 (5 bases). The CDR3 has 17 amino acids. CDR1 and CDR2 from the germline V gene are LNHDA and SQIVND (reference sequence). V was clipped by 3 bases and J by 3 bases, with 20 bases between them. CDR3 loop: CASSIAPDQGIHYGYTF. The CDR3 bases are TGTGCCAGTAGTATTGCCCCAGACCAGGGCATCCACTATGGCTACACCTTC.

The chain has TRBV2 and TRBJ1-5, with unresolved D. The CDR3 spans 15 residues. The V and J ends lost 3 bases and 0 bases respectively, with 9 bases between them. The V gene's germline CDR1 is SNHLY and CDR2 FYNNEI. The DNA of the CDR3 is TGTGCCAGCAGTGAGGAACAGATTAGCAATCAGCCCCAGCATTTT. Translation: CASSEEQISNQPQHF.

The chain carries TRBV6-4 and TRBJ2-1; 8 positions match TRBD2. Looked up from germline, CDR1 is MRHNA and CDR2 is SNTAGT. With 0 bases clipped from V and 4 bases from J, the junction kept 5 bases outside the gene matches. This CDR3 is built from 16 residues. CDR3 region: CASSDSPGGDYNEQFF. The CDR3, as DNA: TGTGCCAGCAGTGACTCTCCGGGAGGGGATTACAATGAGCAGTTCTTC.

The rearrangement joins TRBV6-4 to TRBJ1-5; 10 bases match TRBD1. Per germline, CDR1 MRHNA and CDR2 SNTAGT. The J segment lost 0 bases and the V segment lost 4 bases, leaving 6 bases of the junction unmatched. The CDR3 contains 17 residues. CDR3 amino acids: CASSADRGLYSNQPQHF. The CDR3 coding sequence is TGTGCCAGCAGTGCCGACAGGGGGCTCTATAGCAATCAGCCCCAGCATTTT.

The J gene is TRBJ1-2, the V gene TRBV19; D is unresolved. Germline V gene data show CDR1 as LNHDA and CDR2 as SQIVND (reference sequence). This CDR3 spans 15 amino acids. The V end was cut by 1 base, the J end by 5 bases, with 14 bases between. This CDR3 is CASSIATAAGYGYTF. For the CDR3, the DNA is TGTGCCAGTAGTATAGCAACAGCCGCTGGGTATGGCTACACCTTC.